This TCR beta chain was profiled in a study of cytomegalovirus exposure and HLA in healthy donors. Looked up from germline, CDR1 is SGHTA and CDR2 is FQGNSA. This CDR3 is built from 11 residues. V dropped 5 bases and J dropped 3 bases, with 4 bases sitting between them. Study-level points and caveats: When a later analysis was performed, an Asian-associated ancestry cluster reportedly had fewer N-insertions than the roughly 670-donor mean. Accurate prediction of HLA-A and HLA-B alleles (for most subjects) was reportedly achieved from TCR beta sequences.

Comment on this clone: What it binds is not known.

Primers included in the PCR were 60 Vbeta and 13 Jbeta primers. Sequenced by immunoSEQ multiplex PCR; TCRdb stores in-frame clones only, minus some. The table shows about 120,000 clones, with more than 60% occurring only once. Sequenced sample: PBMCs. The chain links TRBV7-2 to TRBJ2-5; D gene unclear. This TCR was recovered from a female donor in good health and CMV-seronegative. CDR3 in DNA: TGTGCCAGCAGCACGGAAGAGACCCAGTACTTC. Protein: CASSTEETQYF.